The T cell receptor (beta chain) under discussion was sequenced for a study of blood T cell repertoires in COVID-19. About the study: Spain, Italy and the United States supplied samples that represented acute and convalescent COVID-19.

Produced via immunoSEQ multiplex PCR; TCRdb's table is partial and in-frame only. Of approximately 280,000 clones in the sample, 85% were seen once. The CDR3 runs to 15 residues. V was shortened by 3 bases and J by 3 bases, with 10 bases between the two germline ends. Germline-derived CDR1 and CDR2 are KGHDR and SFDVKD. Participants were aged about 18 to 100 years from roughly 26 US areas. Allocation to cohorts depended on clinical history reported by the participants. Specimen: PBMCs or T cells enriched from blood (not recorded which). This TCR was recovered from a woman in her forties or fifties who had recovered from COVID-19. The chain recombines TRBV24-1 with TRBJ2-2; perhaps TRBD1 as D (6 bases). The CDR3 DNA follows: TGTGCCACCAGTGATACACAGGGCGACACCGGGGAGCTGTTTTTT. Protein sequence: CATSDTQGDTGELFF.